A selection of T cell receptor beta chains follows, all from one sample in a study of cytomegalovirus exposure and HLA in healthy donors. Only in-frame clones appear in the TCRdb table, and some are missing; sequencing was by immunoSEQ multiplex PCR. Found here are 150,000 to 170,000 clones, more than 60% of them singletons; the top ten hold 4% to 4.5%. Sequencing was carried out using PBMCs. Source of these receptors: a woman between 35 and 50 years old in good health and CMV-seronegative. CDR3s include the opening cysteine and the closing phenylalanine or tryptophan. Each record gives: J gene, V gene, CDR3 protein.

j_gene: TRBJ2-2
v_gene: TRBV28
CDR3aa: CASNGGGAGELFF

j_gene: TRBJ2-1
v_gene: TRBV9
CDR3aa: CASSVVRGLDLNNEQFF

j_gene: TRBJ2-7
v_gene: TRBV7-9
CDR3aa: CASSLGWPGDSSYEQYF

j_gene: TRBJ2-1
v_gene: TRBV5-1
CDR3aa: CASSSGTSFYNEQFF

j_gene: TRBJ2-7
v_gene: TRBV2
CDR3aa: CASSETNRPYEQYF

j_gene: TRBJ1-1
v_gene: TRBV5-1
CDR3aa: CASSAAPGQPEAFF

j_gene: TRBJ1-1
v_gene: TRBV28
CDR3aa: CASSLPAGVNTEAFF

j_gene: TRBJ2-7
v_gene: TRBV6-5
CDR3aa: CASSSRGMGLNHEQYF

j_gene: TRBJ1-2
v_gene: TRBV28
CDR3aa: CASSSPPSFNYGYTF

j_gene: TRBJ1-1
v_gene: TRBV6-6
CDR3aa: CASSTTMNTEAFF

j_gene: TRBJ1-2
v_gene: TRBV29-1
CDR3aa: CSVDGGGRDYGYTF

j_gene: TRBJ2-7
v_gene: TRBV7-2
CDR3aa: CASSFVTGGPGEQYF

j_gene: TRBJ1-2
v_gene: TRBV5-8
CDR3aa: CASSRRLGGNYGYTF

j_gene: TRBJ2-7
v_gene: TRBV5-1
CDR3aa: CASSLGSGNTRYEQYF

j_gene: TRBJ1-2
v_gene: TRBV7-9
CDR3aa: CASRLDTGFDGYTF

j_gene: TRBJ1-2
v_gene: TRBV27
CDR3aa: CASSTGKDYTF

j_gene: TRBJ1-2
v_gene: TRBV6-5
CDR3aa: CASSTQSDMYYGYTF

j_gene: TRBJ1-2
v_gene: TRBV6-5
CDR3aa: CASSRYSQGDGYTF

j_gene: TRBJ2-1
v_gene: TRBV2
CDR3aa: CASSVAQRDAGNEQFF

j_gene: TRBJ2-1
v_gene: TRBV15
CDR3aa: CATSSAKRLNEQFF

j_gene: TRBJ2-3
v_gene: TRBV10-2
CDR3aa: CASSEPIAGQTDTQYF

j_gene: TRBJ2-7
v_gene: TRBV28
CDR3aa: CASTGDRYEQYF

j_gene: TRBJ2-1
v_gene: TRBV7-8
CDR3aa: CASSLARVRATYNEQFF

j_gene: TRBJ2-7
v_gene: TRBV29-1
CDR3aa: CSVEDGGSYEQYF

j_gene: TRBJ1-2
v_gene: TRBV6-5
CDR3aa: CASSYDGERVEGYTF

j_gene: TRBJ2-1
v_gene: TRBV7-8
CDR3aa: CASSPIRLAGYNEQFF

j_gene: TRBJ1-4
v_gene: TRBV28
CDR3aa: CATFRQATNEKLFF

j_gene: TRBJ1-3
v_gene: TRBV19
CDR3aa: CASSSLGVSGNTIYF

j_gene: TRBJ1-4
v_gene: TRBV7-8
CDR3aa: CASSSDSWGLNEKLFF

j_gene: TRBJ2-3
v_gene: TRBV9
CDR3aa: CASSVASGTTDTQYF

j_gene: TRBJ1-2
v_gene: TRBV28
CDR3aa: CASSSPGTGGAGYTF

j_gene: TRBJ2-5
v_gene: TRBV19
CDR3aa: CASSMPRQETQYF

j_gene: TRBJ1-2
v_gene: TRBV5-1
CDR3aa: CASSSTVGQGFRGYTF

j_gene: TRBJ1-4
v_gene: TRBV11-2
CDR3aa: CASSMREPEKLFF

j_gene: TRBJ2-3
v_gene: TRBV5-6
CDR3aa: CASSLRTSGLDTQYF

j_gene: TRBJ2-3
v_gene: TRBV27
CDR3aa: CASSLHRPRGSTDTQYF

j_gene: TRBJ2-3
v_gene: TRBV6-5
CDR3aa: CASSYSSTTDTQYF

j_gene: TRBJ2-7
v_gene: TRBV11-2
CDR3aa: CASSFGLAGSYEQYF

j_gene: TRBJ2-2
v_gene: TRBV9
CDR3aa: CASSVEGGGTTGELFF

j_gene: TRBJ2-1
v_gene: TRBV11-3
CDR3aa: CASSSTGVDEQFF

j_gene: TRBJ2-1
v_gene: TRBV6-5
CDR3aa: CASGRGGILNNEQFF

j_gene: TRBJ2-7
v_gene: TRBV29-1
CDR3aa: CSYRRGIYEQYF

j_gene: TRBJ1-1
v_gene: TRBV21-1
CDR3aa: CASSNSIRQPNTEAFF

j_gene: TRBJ2-1
v_gene: TRBV5-1
CDR3aa: CASSSLAGRNNEQFF

j_gene: TRBJ2-3
v_gene: TRBV6-5
CDR3aa: CASSYDRGRTDTQYF

j_gene: TRBJ1-5
v_gene: TRBV6-1
CDR3aa: CASRRTDPWQPQHF